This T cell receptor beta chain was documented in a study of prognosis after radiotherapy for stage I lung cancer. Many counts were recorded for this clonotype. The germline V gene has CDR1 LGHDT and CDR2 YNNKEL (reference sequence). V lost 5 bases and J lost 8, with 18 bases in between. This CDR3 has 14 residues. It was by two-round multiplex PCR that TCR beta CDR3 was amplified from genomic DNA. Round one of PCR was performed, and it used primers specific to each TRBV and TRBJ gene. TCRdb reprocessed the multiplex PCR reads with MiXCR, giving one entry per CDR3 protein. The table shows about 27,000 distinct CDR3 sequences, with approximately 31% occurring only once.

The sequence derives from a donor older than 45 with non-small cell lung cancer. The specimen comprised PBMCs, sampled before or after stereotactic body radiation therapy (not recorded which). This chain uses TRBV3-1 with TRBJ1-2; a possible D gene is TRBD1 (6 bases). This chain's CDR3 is CASSTPQGLGGYTF. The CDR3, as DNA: TGTGCCAGCAGCACCCCCCAGGGGCTGGGGGGCTACACCTTC.